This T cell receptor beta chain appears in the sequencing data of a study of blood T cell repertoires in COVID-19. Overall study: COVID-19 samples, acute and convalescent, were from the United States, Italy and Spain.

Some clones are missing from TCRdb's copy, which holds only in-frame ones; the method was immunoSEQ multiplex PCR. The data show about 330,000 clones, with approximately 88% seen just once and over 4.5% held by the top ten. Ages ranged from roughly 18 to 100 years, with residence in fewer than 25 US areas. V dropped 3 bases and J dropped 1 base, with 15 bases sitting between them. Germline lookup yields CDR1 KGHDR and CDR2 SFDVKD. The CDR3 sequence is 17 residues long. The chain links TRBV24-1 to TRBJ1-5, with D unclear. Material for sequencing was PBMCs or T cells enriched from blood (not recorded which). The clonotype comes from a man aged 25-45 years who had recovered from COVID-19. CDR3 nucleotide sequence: TGTGCCACCAGTGATGTGGGCAGTCGAACCAGCAATCAGCCCCAGCATTTT. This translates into CATSDVGSRTSNQPQHF.